The 9 T cell receptor beta chains reported below all come from one sample, sequenced in a study of T-cell reconstitution after alpha-beta-depleted transplantation in children. Preparation of the TCRbeta library was carried out with unique molecular identifiers. A single record per CDR3 protein comes from TCRdb applying MiXCR to the PCR reads. This sample carries 150,000 to 250,000 distinct CDR3 sequences, roughly 6% of them seen once, and the ten largest clones take around 4.4%. The sample consisted of PBMCs, taken before TCRalphabeta/CD19-depleted stem cell transplant. These receptors were obtained from a girl in the first two years of life with combined immunodeficiency, due to receive a stem cell transplant.

This clonotype was seen at least ten times. The CDR3 bases are TGTGCCAGCAGCACTAGCGGGGGGGCCTACAATGAGCAGTTCTTC. Translation: CASSTSGGAYNEQFF. V usage is TRBV7-9 and J usage is TRBJ2-1; TRBD2 matches 13 bases. In germline, CDR1 is SEHNR, CDR2 FQNEAQ (reference sequence). The CDR3 is 15 residues long. V dropped 5 bases and J dropped 2; count of bases not matched to a gene: 0.

This clonotype was counted between two and nine times. The chain carries TRBV28 and TRBJ1-2; 9 bases line up with TRBD1. Germline V gene lookup returns CDR1 MDHEN and CDR2 SYDVKM. The CDR3 is 16 residues long. Trimming took 6 bases from V and 2 from J; bases not matched to a gene: 10. The CDR3 here is CASRNGRDRVNYGYTF. CDR3 bases: TGTGCCAGCAGGAACGGCCGGGACAGGGTAAACTATGGCTACACCTTC.

This clonotype appeared many times. The chain uses TRBV12-3 or TRBV12-4 and TRBJ2-4; 8 bases map to TRBD2. The CDR3 runs to 15 residues. J was trimmed by 7 bases and V by 6 bases; bases with no gene match: 11. The CDR3 DNA sequence: TGTGCCAGCAGGCTAGCCGGGGGGGCCCGGAACATTCAGTACTTC. Its translation: CASRLAGGARNIQYF.

The V and J genes are TRBV18 and TRBJ2-1; a possible D gene is TRBD2 (7 bases). The CDR3 consists of 14 residues. CDR1 is KGHSH and CDR2 is LQKENI in the germline V gene. Trimming took off 4 bases at V and 9 bases at J, with 16 bases between the two ends. The CDR3 DNA reads as TGTGCCAGCTCACTACCACAGGGAGGGAGTGAGCAGTTCTTC. Its protein product is CASSLPQGGSEQFF.

This clonotype was detected ten times or more. The genes are TRBV28 and TRBJ2-7, with a tentative D call TRBD1 (5 bases). The germline gives CDR1 MDHEN, CDR2 SYDVKM. The CDR3 totals 13 residues. Trimming shortened V by 6 bases and J by 2 bases, and 11 bases separated the two germline ends. In nucleotides, the CDR3 is TGTGCCAGCAGGACAACAGGTACCTACGAGCAGTACTTC. As protein: CASRTTGTYEQYF.

This clonotype was recorded at least ten times. The chain employs TRBV20-1 and TRBJ2-5, with D perhaps matching TRBD1 (5 bases). Germline CDR1 DFQATT, CDR2 SNEGSKA (reference sequence). Trimming stripped 4 bases from V and 2 bases from J, with 14 bases between. CDR3 size: 14 residues. CDR3 in amino acids: CSAIPGISQETQYF. The CDR3 DNA reads as TGCAGTGCTATTCCAGGGATCTCACAAGAGACCCAGTACTTC.

This clonotype was found many times. An end of the junction differs from the germline gene, which may be a read error. The genes are TRBV29-1 and TRBJ2-3; D remains ambiguous. The CDR3 runs 10 residues. Per the germline V gene, CDR1 is SQVTM and CDR2 is ANQGSEA. In DNA, the CDR3 is TGTACTCTATATAGGGATACGCAGTATTTT. This gives the protein CTLYRDTQYF.

This clonotype was picked up many times. The chain employs TRBV9 and TRBJ2-1; 7 nucleotides agree with TRBD1. The CDR3 totals 16 residues. V shed 4 bases, J shed 6 bases, and the junction held 13 bases outside the gene matches. Looked up from germline, CDR1 is SGDLS and CDR2 is YYNGEE. The CDR3 nucleotides are TGTGCCAGCAGCCCTCCCGGGGAACAGGGGCGCAATGAGCAGTTCTTC. This sequence encodes CASSPPGEQGRNEQFF.

Worth noting for this clonotype: A much larger clone lies a single base off, so this may be a read error. The chain is built from TRBV12-3 or TRBV12-4 and TRBJ1-5; TRBD1 aligns across 7 bases. The CDR3 sequence is 16 residues long. CDR3 bases: TGTGACAGCAGCCCAGGGGGGGGCGAAGGGGATCAGCCCCAGCATTTT. Amino acid sequence: CDSSPGGGEGDQPQHF.